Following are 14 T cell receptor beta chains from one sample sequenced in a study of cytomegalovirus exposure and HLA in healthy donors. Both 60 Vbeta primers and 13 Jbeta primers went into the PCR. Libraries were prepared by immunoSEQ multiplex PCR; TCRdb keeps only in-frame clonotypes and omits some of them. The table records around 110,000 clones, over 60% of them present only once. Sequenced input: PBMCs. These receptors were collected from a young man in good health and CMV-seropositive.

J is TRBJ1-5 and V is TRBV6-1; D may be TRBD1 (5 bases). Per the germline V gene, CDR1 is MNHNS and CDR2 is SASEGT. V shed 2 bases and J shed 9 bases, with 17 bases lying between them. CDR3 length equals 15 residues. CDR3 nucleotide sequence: TGTGCCAGCAGTGAAAGCGGACTGACCGGGGGGCCCCAGCATTTT. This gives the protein CASSESGLTGGPQHF.

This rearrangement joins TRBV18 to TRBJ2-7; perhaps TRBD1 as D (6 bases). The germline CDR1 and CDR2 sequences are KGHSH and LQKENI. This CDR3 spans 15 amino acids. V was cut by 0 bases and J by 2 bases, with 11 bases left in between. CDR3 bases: TGTGCCAGCTCACCACCCCAGGGGTACCCCTACGAGCAGTACTTC. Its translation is CASSPPQGYPYEQYF.

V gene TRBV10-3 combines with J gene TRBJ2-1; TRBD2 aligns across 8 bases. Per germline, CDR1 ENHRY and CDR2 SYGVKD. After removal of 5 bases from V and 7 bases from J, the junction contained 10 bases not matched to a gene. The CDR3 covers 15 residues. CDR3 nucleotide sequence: TGTGCCATCAGTCCACAGCGGGAGATTCAGAATGAGCAGTTCTTC. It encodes CAISPQREIQNEQFF.

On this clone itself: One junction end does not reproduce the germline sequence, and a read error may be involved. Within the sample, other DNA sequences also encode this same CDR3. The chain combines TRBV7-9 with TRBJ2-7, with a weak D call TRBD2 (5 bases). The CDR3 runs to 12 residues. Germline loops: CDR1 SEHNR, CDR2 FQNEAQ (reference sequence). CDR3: CSSSLASYEQYF. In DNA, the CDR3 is TGTTCCAGCAGCTTAGCGTCGTACGAGCAGTACTTC.

CDR3 residues: CASSLAGSSNQPQHF. The CDR3 bases are TGTGCCAGCAGCTTGGCGGGGTCTAGCAATCAGCCCCAGCATTTT. This chain uses TRBV5-8 with TRBJ1-5; the D is unclear. Germline values: CDR1 SGHTS, CDR2 YDEGEE. CDR3 length equals 15 residues. V shed 0 bases and J shed 0 bases, with 7 bases lying between them.

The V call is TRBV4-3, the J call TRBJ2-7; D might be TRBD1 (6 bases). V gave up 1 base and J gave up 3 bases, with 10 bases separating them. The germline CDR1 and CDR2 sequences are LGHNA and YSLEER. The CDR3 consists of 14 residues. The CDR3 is CASSQVTGRYEQYF. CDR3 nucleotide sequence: TGCGCCAGCAGCCAAGTTACAGGGCGCTACGAGCAGTACTTC.

The CDR3 DNA reads TGCGCCAGCAGCTATGGGGGCAGGGGTGGCTACACCTTC. This gives the protein CASSYGGRGGYTF. The rearrangement joins TRBV5-1 to TRBJ1-2; D is possibly TRBD1 (6 bases). The CDR3 runs 13 residues. The V and J ends lost 3 bases and 7 bases respectively, with 13 bases between them. Germline assignment: CDR1 SGHRS and CDR2 YFSETQ.

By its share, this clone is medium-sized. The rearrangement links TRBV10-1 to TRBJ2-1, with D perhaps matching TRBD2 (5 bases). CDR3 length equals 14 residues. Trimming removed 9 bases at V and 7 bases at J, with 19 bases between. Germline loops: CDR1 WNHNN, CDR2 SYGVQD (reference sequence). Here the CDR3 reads CASPPGESENEQFF. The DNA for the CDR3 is TGCGCCAGTCCGCCTGGGGAGAGTGAGAATGAGCAGTTCTTC.

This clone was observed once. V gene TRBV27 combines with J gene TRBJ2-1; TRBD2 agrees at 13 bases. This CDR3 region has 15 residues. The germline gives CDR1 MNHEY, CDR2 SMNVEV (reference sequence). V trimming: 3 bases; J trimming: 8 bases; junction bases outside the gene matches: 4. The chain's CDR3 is CASSFRTSGGDEQFF. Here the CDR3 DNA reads TGTGCCAGCAGTTTCCGCACTAGCGGGGGGGATGAGCAGTTCTTC.

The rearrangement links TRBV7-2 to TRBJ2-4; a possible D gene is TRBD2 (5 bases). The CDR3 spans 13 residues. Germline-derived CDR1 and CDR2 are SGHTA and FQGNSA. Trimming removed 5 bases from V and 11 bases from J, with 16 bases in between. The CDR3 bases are TGTGCCAGCAGCGCACACCAGAGGGCCGTTCAGTACTTC. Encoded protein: CASSAHQRAVQYF. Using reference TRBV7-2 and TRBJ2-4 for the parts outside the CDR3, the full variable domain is GAGVSQSPSNKVTEKGKDVELRCDPISGHTALYWYRQSLGQGLEFLIYFQGNSAPDKSGLPSDRFSAERTGGSVSTLTIQRTQQEDSAVYLCASSAHQRAVQYFGAGTRLSVL.

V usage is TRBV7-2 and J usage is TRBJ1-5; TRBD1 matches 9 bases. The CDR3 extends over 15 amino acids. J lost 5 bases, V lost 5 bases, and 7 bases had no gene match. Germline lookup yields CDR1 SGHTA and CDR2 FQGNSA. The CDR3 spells CASSGPGQGYQPQHF. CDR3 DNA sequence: TGTGCCAGCAGCGGACCGGGACAGGGTTATCAGCCCCAGCATTTT.

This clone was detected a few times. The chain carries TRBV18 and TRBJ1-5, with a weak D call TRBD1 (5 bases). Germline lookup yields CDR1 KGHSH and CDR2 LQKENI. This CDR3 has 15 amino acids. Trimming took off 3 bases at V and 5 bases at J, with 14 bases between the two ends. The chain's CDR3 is CASSPETVSDQPQHF. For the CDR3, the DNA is TGTGCCAGCTCACCGGAGACAGTATCGGATCAGCCCCAGCATTTT.

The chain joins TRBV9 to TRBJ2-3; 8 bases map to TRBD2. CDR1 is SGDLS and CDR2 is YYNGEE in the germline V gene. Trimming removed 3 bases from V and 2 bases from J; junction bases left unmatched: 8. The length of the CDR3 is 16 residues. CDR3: CASSATGGGLTDTQYF. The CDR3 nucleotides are TGTGCCAGCAGCGCTACGGGGGGGGGCCTCACAGATACGCAGTATTTT.

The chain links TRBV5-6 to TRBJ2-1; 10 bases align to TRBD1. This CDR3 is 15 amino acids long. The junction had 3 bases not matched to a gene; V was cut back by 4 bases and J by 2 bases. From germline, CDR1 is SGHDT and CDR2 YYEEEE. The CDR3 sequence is CASSRDRGAYNEQFF. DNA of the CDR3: TGTGCCAGCAGCCGGGACAGGGGAGCCTACAATGAGCAGTTCTTC.